This TCR beta chain was obtained from a study of blood T cell repertoires in COVID-19. Background on the study: Whether acute or convalescent, the COVID-19 samples came from the United States, Italy and Spain.

This clone has only one observation. There are 16 residues in the CDR3. Germline V gene sequence: CDR1 KGHSH, CDR2 LQKENI. Trimming removed 6 bases from V and 3 bases from J, with 18 bases in between. Authors' data handling: By means of reference gene primer amplification, nucleated cell counts were estimated. The protocol was immunoSEQ multiplex PCR, while the TCRdb copy is restricted to in-frame clones and leaves out a portion. The DNA was the basis for D and trimming; V, J and clone size are from that table. This table holds 200,000 to 250,000 clones, roughly 89% found once. The receptor was isolated from a man aged 60 to 69 who had recovered from COVID-19. Sequencing was performed on peripheral blood. The chain uses TRBV18 and TRBJ2-1, with TRBD1 as a possible D gene (6 bases). Here the CDR3 DNA reads TGTGCCAGCTCCCCTCTTGGGCAGGGGATCTACAATGAGCAGTTCTTC. Its protein product is CASSPLGQGIYNEQFF.